This T cell receptor (beta chain) was retrieved from a study of blood T cells in healthy people across ages. Study as a whole: The template switching approach captured approximately one barcoded beta molecule for every two T cells. The study, taken as a whole, reports: PBMCs were not sorted, which prevented a conclusive comparison of naive versus antigen-experienced cells.

In the case of this clonotype: Its antigen is as yet unknown.

A J-beta primer mix and a sample-barcoded 5' primer were used in a second PCR of about 7 to 12 cycles. From the 5' RACE reads, TCRdb called clonotypes with MiXCR, one entry per CDR3 protein. The sample carries about 1.4 million distinct CDR3 sequences, approximately 60% recorded once. The sequenced material came from blood. The sequence derives from a man aged 18 to 30 in good health.

The CDR3 DNA is TGCAGTGCTAGAGGGGGTCAAGCCCAAGAGACCCAGTACTTC. Translating gives CSARGGQAQETQYF. The genes are TRBV20-1 and TRBJ2-5, with D unresolved. Germline V gene lookup returns CDR1 DFQATT and CDR2 SNEGSKA (reference sequence). The CDR3 covers 14 residues. The V end lost 1 base, the J end lost 1 base, and 10 bases lay between the germline ends.